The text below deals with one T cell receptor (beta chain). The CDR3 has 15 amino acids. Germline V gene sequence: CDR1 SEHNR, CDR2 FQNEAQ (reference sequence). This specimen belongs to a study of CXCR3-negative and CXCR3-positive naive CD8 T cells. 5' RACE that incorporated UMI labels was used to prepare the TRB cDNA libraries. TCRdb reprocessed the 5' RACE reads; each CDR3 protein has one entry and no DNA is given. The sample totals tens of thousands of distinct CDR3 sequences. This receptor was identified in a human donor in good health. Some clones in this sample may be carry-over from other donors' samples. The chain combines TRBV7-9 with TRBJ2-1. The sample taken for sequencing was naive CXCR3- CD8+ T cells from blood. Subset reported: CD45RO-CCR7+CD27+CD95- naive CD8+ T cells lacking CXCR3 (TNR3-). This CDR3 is CASSLGSVGEGEQFF.